This TCR beta chain was sequenced in a study of blood T cell repertoires in COVID-19. Study as a whole: Samples came from the United States, Italy and Spain, spanning acute and convalescent COVID-19.

V lost 5 bases and J lost 3; bases outside the gene matches: 3. From germline, CDR1 is MNHEY and CDR2 SVGAGI. The CDR3 consists of 14 residues. Repertoires were generated with immunoSEQ multiplex PCR, while TCRdb's copy carries only in-frame clones and drops some. The repertoire includes about 150,000 clones, about 83% of them detected once, and about 5% sits in the top ten. J is TRBJ2-7 and V is TRBV6-5, with 11 positions matching TRBD2. Specimen: peripheral blood. The sequence was obtained from a human donor in a cohort sampled during active COVID-19. The CDR3 DNA reads TGTGCCAGCAGTCTTAGCGGGAGGGTCTACGAGCAGTACTTC. As protein: CASSLSGRVYEQYF.